This record concerns one TCR beta chain sequence. This specimen belongs to a study of blood T cell repertoires in COVID-19. Study-wide background: Italy, Spain and the United States were the sources of the convalescent and acute COVID-19 samples. The analysed material was cDNA or gDNA that came from T cells, B-cell-depleted T cells, or PBMCs.

Original methodology: From reference gene primer amplification, estimates of nucleated cell counts were derived. This table comes from immunoSEQ multiplex PCR, and its TCRdb copy is limited to in-frame clones, with some not included. D and trimming come from the DNA, and the V and J calls and clone size come from that table. The sample lists over 300,000 clones; roughly 90% were seen once. Trimming stripped 10 bases from V and 3 bases from J, with 4 bases between. Germline values: CDR1 SGHAT, CDR2 FQDESV (reference sequence). This CDR3 spans 10 amino acids. This clonotype originated in a man younger than 35 who had recovered from COVID-19. The sample comprised peripheral blood. V is TRBV11-1 and J is TRBJ1-5; D remains ambiguous. The chain's CDR3 is CATYNQPQHF. The CDR3, as DNA: TGTGCCACCTACAATCAGCCCCAGCATTTT.